A single sample gave rise to the 15 T cell receptor beta chains below, sequenced in a study of T cell repertoires in cytomegalovirus infection. TCRdb reprocessed the reads with MiXCR, giving one entry per CDR3 protein. The sample holds more than 200,000 distinct CDR3 sequences, less than 9.5% seen once. The sample was PBMCs. The receptor source for this set is a human donor in good health (CMV status not recorded). Some clones in this sample may be carry-over from other donors' samples.

This chain connects TRBV7-8 to TRBJ2-7, with 11 bases lining up with TRBD2. CDR1 is SGHVS, CDR2 FQNEAQ, per germline. This CDR3 is built from 17 residues. V lost 2 bases, J lost 2 bases, and 8 bases stayed unmatched. In DNA form, the CDR3 reads TGTGCCAGCAGCTTATTTACTAGCGGGGGCCGAACCTACGAGCAGTACTTC. Translating it yields CASSLFTSGGRTYEQYF.

The chain has TRBV20-1 and TRBJ2-7, with 14 bases lining up with TRBD2. Trimming took 6 bases from V and 5 from J; bases not matched to a gene: 9. This CDR3 has 15 residues. The germline CDR1 and CDR2 sequences are DFQATT and SNEGSKA (reference sequence). The CDR3 DNA reads TGCAGTGCAACCGGGACTAGCGGGAGTAGGCACGAGCAGTACTTC. This gives the protein CSATGTSGSRHEQYF.

This clonotype was counted at least ten times. V gene TRBV7-2 combines with J gene TRBJ1-2; 7 positions agree with TRBD1. V lost 1 base to trimming and J lost 2 bases; unmatched junction nucleotides: 1. Germline V gene sequence: CDR1 SGHTA, CDR2 FQGNSA. The CDR3 sequence is 14 residues long. CDR3 coding DNA: TGTGCCAGCAGCTTAGGGGGACAGAACTATGGCTACACCTTC. Translating it yields CASSLGGQNYGYTF.

This clonotype was counted a few times. V gene TRBV4-2 combines with J gene TRBJ2-3; 10 nucleotides agree with TRBD2. CDR3 length equals 21 residues. Per the germline V gene, CDR1 is LGHNA and CDR2 is YNFKEQ. Trimming at V came to 4 bases and at J to 0 bases, leaving 19 bases not matched to a gene. CDR3 DNA sequence: TGTGCCAGCAGCCGAGTCAGGACTAGCGGACCATATTCGCCTAGCACAGATACGCAGTATTTT. As protein: CASSRVRTSGPYSPSTDTQYF.

This clonotype was detected only a few times. The chain is built from TRBV10-3 and TRBJ2-7, with TRBD1 matching 8 bases. The CDR3 contains 14 residues. CDR1 and CDR2 from the germline V gene are ENHRY and SYGVKD. Trimming removed 4 bases from V and 9 bases from J; junction bases left unmatched: 11. The CDR3 here is CAISVGGQVLGQYF. CDR3 DNA: TGTGCCATCAGTGTCGGGGGACAGGTCCTTGGGCAGTACTTC.

Turning to this clonotype: A read error may be the cause here, since a much bigger clone is one base away. The chain combines TRBV7-2 with TRBJ1-4, with TRBD1 matching 7 bases. Germline V gives CDR1 SGHTA, CDR2 FQGNSA. This CDR3 is 15 amino acids long. Trimming took 4 bases from V and 5 from J; bases not matched to a gene: 7. CDR3 amino acids: CTSSSTGTVNEKLFF. The CDR3 DNA sequence: TGTACCAGCAGCTCAACCGGGACAGTAAATGAAAAACTGTTTTTT.

This clonotype was observed at least ten times. This sequence joins TRBV7-3 and TRBJ2-1; 8 nucleotides agree with TRBD1. The junction had 13 bases not matched to a gene; V was cut back by 5 bases and J by 7 bases. CDR3 length: 16 residues. Germline-derived CDR1 and CDR2 are SGHTA and FQGTGA. This chain's CDR3 is CASSPNPQTGENEQFF. The CDR3 DNA is TGTGCCAGCAGCCCCAACCCCCAGACAGGGGAGAATGAGCAGTTCTTC.

This clonotype showed up many times. This rearrangement joins TRBV4-3 to TRBJ2-3, with no clear D. The CDR3 is made up of 16 amino acids. Deletions cut 0 bases from V and 2 bases from J, with 12 bases between. Germline V lookup: CDR1 LGHNA, CDR2 YSLEER. The DNA for the CDR3 is TGCGCCAGCAGCCAAGAATCGCTAGGAACCACAGATACGCAGTATTTT. It yields the protein CASSQESLGTTDTQYF.

The sample holds many counts of this clonotype. The chain carries TRBV7-2 and TRBJ2-4, with a weak D call TRBD1 (5 bases). V was shortened by 0 bases and J by 4 bases, with 10 bases between the two germline ends. This CDR3 has 15 residues. Germline V CDR1 and CDR2: SGHTA, FQGNSA. DNA of the CDR3: TGTGCCAGCAGCTTAGCGCTAGGGGTTAAAAACATTCAGTACTTC. Its translation is CASSLALGVKNIQYF.

This clonotype has a handful of counts. The chain employs TRBV4-1 and TRBJ1-2, with D maybe TRBD1 (5 bases). V lost 0 bases and J 3 bases, leaving 8 bases between the germline ends. The CDR3 runs 14 residues. Germline lookup yields CDR1 MGHRA and CDR2 YSYEKL. Written as DNA, the CDR3 is TGCGCCAGCAGCCAAGATGCACAGGACTATGGCTACACCTTC. The encoded protein is CASSQDAQDYGYTF.

This clonotype has ten or more counts. This chain connects TRBV7-2 to TRBJ1-1; D remains ambiguous. V lost 8 bases and J lost 1, with 8 bases in between. Germline assignment: CDR1 SGHTA and CDR2 FQGNSA. The CDR3 is made up of 12 amino acids. Here the CDR3 reads CASQDPNTEAFF. CDR3 nucleotides: TGTGCCAGCCAGGACCCGAACACTGAAGCTTTCTTT.

This clonotype was recorded at least ten times. The chain joins TRBV7-2 to TRBJ2-1; 10 nucleotides agree with TRBD2. Germline V gene sequence: CDR1 SGHTA, CDR2 FQGNSA. J was trimmed by 5 bases and V by 2 bases; bases with no gene match: 3. This CDR3 comprises 15 residues. This chain's CDR3 is CASSLRTSGDNEQFF. The CDR3 nucleotides read TGTGCCAGCAGCTTAAGGACTAGCGGAGACAATGAGCAGTTCTTC.

This clonotype appeared many times. This chain connects TRBV7-2 to TRBJ2-7; D is uncertain. The V gene lost 6 bases and the J gene lost 7 bases, with 19 bases spanning the gap. Germline V CDR1 and CDR2: SGHTA, FQGNSA. CDR3 size: 14 residues. The CDR3 DNA sequence: TGTGCCAGCAGTACCCCGGACCGGTGGGTAGAGCAGTACTTC. Translation gives CASSTPDRWVEQYF.

This clonotype showed up many times. CDR3 DNA sequence: TGTGCCAGCAGAGACATGCGGGGGGCTGGCACAGATACGCAGTATTTT. Its translation: CASRDMRGAGTDTQYF. This rearrangement joins TRBV6-1 to TRBJ2-3; 8 bases align to TRBD2. From germline, CDR1 is MNHNS and CDR2 SASEGT. The CDR3 totals 16 residues. The V and J ends lost 6 bases and 1 base, in that order; junction bases with no gene match: 9.

This clonotype has a count of ten or more. The gene calls are TRBV7-9 and TRBJ2-7; 9 bases are a match to TRBD2. V shed 5 bases and J 2 bases; nucleotides not matched to a gene: 19. The V gene's germline CDR1 is SEHNR and CDR2 FQNEAQ (reference sequence). The CDR3 totals 19 residues. The CDR3 loop reads CASSNWGAGGPNTTYEQYF. The CDR3 nucleotides are TGTGCCAGCAGCAATTGGGGAGCGGGAGGACCCAATACCACCTACGAGCAGTACTTC.